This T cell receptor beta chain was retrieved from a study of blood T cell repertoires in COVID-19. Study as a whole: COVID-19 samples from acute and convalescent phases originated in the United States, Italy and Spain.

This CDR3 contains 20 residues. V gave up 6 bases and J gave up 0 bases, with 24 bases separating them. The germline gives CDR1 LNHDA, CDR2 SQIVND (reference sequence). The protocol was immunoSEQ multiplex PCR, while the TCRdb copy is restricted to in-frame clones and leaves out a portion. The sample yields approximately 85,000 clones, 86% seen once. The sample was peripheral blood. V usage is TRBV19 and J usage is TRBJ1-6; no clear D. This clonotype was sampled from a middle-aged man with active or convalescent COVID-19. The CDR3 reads CASRKDGYGVTDSYNSPLHF. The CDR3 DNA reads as TGTGCCAGTAGGAAGGACGGTTACGGGGTCACCGACTCCTATAATTCACCCCTCCACTTT.